The entry that follows covers one T cell receptor (beta chain) sequence. The CDR3 has 15 residues. Per germline, CDR1 SGHKS and CDR2 YYEKEE (reference sequence). V lost 0 bases and J 3 bases, leaving 9 bases between the germline ends. The record originates from a study of T cell changes during pregnancy in multiple sclerosis. Clones were sequenced by immunoSEQ multiplex PCR, and TCRdb holds only the in-frame ones, with some missing. This table has under 75,000 clones, approximately 90% appearing once. The source is a female donor in good health, enrolled as a control in a pregnancy study. This specimen was peripheral blood, taken in the third trimester of pregnancy. This rearrangement joins TRBV5-5 to TRBJ1-4; D is ambiguous. CDR3 nucleotides: TGTGCCAGCAGCTTGGTGGCTGTGGCTAATGAAAAACTGTTTTTT. This gives the protein CASSLVAVANEKLFF.